The clone carrying this T cell receptor beta chain appeared many times. Time point indicated: before trial treatment. The data are from a study of low-dose radiotherapy and immunotherapy resistance in tumors. Across the study: Cohort 2, a group dosed every two weeks at 1 Gy per fraction, received 13 Gy in total over 26 weeks. Given every two weeks, intravenous cyclophosphamide 200 mg/m2 preceded radiation and immunotherapy by one day.

The CDR3 length is 15 residues. J was trimmed by 6 bases and V by 0 bases; bases with no gene match: 6. Germline V gene data show CDR1 as ENHRY and CDR2 as SYGVKD. Primers used for first-strand cDNA, a TRAV- and TRBV-specific set, covered both alpha and beta chains. For amplifying TCRs, the PCR ran for 15 to 20 cycles with Phusion, which was used together with a constant-region primer and the adapter on the V primers. From the reads, TCRdb called clonotypes with MiXCR, one entry per CDR3 protein. This table holds about 71,000 distinct CDR3 sequences, 31% found once. The source is a female donor with ovarian cancer. The V and J genes are TRBV10-3 and TRBJ1-1; 8 nucleotides align to TRBD1. Sequenced here: PBMCs, sampled before treatment. For the CDR3, the DNA is TGTGCCATCAGTGAGTCGAGGACAGGGACGGCTGAAGCTTTCTTT. As protein: CAISESRTGTAEAFF.